This T cell receptor (beta chain) was identified during a study of response to subunit inactivated influenza vaccine. From the RT-PCR reads, TCRdb called clonotypes with MiXCR, one entry per CDR3 protein. Of over 150,000 distinct CDR3 sequences in the sample, about a tenth were seen once. This clonotype was counted a few times. J was trimmed by 9 bases and V by 7 bases; bases with no gene match: 12. The CDR3 loop spans 15 amino acids. Germline V gene lookup returns CDR1 MNHNS and CDR2 SASEGT. The source material was non-naive T cells sorted from PBMCs, sampled on the day of vaccination. This TCR was sampled from a man aged 50-60 years who received an inactivated influenza vaccine. This sequence joins TRBV6-1 and TRBJ2-1; 10 bases map to TRBD2. The CDR3 sequence is CASIAQAGGPSEQFF. DNA of the CDR3: TGTGCCAGCATAGCCCAAGCGGGGGGGCCGAGTGAGCAGTTCTTC.